The 2 T cell receptor beta chains presented below share a single source sample, sequenced in a study of T cells expressing NK-cell markers. For each CDR3 protein, TCRdb gives one entry from its re-call of the 5' RACE reads, without DNA. The sample table includes about 260,000 distinct CDR3 sequences. Sequenced sample: blood T cells: a sorted CD56 or NKG2C T cell subset, CD4+ or CD8+ T cells, or bulk PBMC T cells (not recorded which). These TCRs come from a woman aged 18-69 years in good health.

The chain combines TRBV20-1 with TRBJ1-2. From germline, CDR1 is DFQATT and CDR2 SNEGSKA (reference sequence). The CDR3 runs to 14 residues. The CDR3 spells CSAREPRHDDGYTF.

CDR3 in amino acids: CSARIFGTVNNEQFF. The gene calls are TRBV20-1 and TRBJ2-1; TCRdb's D call, TRBD1, is unchecked because there is no DNA. The germline gives CDR1 DFQATT, CDR2 SNEGSKA (reference sequence). There are 15 residues in the CDR3.